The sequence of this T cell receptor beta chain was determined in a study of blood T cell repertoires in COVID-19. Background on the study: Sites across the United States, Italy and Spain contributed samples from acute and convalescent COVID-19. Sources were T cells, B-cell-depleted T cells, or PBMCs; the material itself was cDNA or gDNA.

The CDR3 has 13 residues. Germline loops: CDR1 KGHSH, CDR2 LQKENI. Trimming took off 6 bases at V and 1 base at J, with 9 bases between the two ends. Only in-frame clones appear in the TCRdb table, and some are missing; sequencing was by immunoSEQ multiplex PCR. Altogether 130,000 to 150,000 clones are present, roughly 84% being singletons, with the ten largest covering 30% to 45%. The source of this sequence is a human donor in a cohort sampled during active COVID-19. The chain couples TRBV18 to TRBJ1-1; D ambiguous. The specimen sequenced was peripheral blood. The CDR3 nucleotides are TGTGCCAGCTCTCGTACAGAGAACACTGAAGCTTTCTTT. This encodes CASSRTENTEAFF.